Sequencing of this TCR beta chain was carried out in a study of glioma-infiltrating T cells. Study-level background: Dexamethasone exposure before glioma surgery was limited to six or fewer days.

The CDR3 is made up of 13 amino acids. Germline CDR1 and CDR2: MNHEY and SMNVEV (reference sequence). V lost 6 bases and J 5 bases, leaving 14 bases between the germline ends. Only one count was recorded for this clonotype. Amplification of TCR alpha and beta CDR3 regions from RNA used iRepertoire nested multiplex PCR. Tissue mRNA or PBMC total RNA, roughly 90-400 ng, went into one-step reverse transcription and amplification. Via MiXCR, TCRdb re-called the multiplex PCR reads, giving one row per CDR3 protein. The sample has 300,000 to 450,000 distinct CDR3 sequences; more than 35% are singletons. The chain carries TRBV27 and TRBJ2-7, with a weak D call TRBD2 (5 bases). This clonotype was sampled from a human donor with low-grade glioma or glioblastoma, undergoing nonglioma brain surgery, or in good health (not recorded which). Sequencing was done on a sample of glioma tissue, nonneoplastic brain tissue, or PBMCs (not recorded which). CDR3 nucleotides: TGTGCCAGCAGCGTAGTCGGGAACGACGAGCAGTACTTC. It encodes CASSVVGNDEQYF.